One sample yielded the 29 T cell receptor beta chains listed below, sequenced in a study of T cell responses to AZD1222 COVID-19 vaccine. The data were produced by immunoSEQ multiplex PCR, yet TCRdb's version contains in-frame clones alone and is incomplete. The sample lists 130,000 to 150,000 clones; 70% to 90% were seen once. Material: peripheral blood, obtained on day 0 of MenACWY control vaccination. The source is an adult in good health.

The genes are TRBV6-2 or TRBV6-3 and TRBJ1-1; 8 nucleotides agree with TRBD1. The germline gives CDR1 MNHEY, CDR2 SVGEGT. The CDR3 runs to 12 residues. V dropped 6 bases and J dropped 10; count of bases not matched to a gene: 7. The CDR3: CASSPDRAAAFF. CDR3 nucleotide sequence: TGTGCCAGCAGCCCGGACAGGGCGGCAGCTTTCTTT.

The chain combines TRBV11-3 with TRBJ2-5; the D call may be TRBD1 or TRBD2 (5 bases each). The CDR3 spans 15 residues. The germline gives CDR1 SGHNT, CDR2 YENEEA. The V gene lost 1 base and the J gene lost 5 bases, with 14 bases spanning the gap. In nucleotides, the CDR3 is TGTGCCAGCAGCTTAGCCGGGACCCCACCCGAGACCCAGTACTTC. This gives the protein CASSLAGTPPETQYF.

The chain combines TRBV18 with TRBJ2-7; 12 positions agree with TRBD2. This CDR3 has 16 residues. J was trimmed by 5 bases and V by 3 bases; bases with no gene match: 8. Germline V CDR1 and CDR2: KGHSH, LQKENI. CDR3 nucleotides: TGTGCCAGCTCACCGCGAGTGACTAGCGGGAGCGACGAGCAGTACTTC. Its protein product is CASSPRVTSGSDEQYF. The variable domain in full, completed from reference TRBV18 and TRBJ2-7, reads NAGVMQNPRHLVRRRGQEARLRCSPMKGHSHVYWYRQLPEEGLKFMVYLQKENIIDESGMPKERFSAEFPKEGPSILRIQQVVRGDSAAYFCASSPRVTSGSDEQYFGPGTRLTVT.

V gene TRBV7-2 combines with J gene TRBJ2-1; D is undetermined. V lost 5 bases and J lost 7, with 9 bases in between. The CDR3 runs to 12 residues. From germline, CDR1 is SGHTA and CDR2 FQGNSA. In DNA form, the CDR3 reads TGTGCCAGCAGCCCTCGGACGAATGAGCAGTTCTTC. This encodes CASSPRTNEQFF.

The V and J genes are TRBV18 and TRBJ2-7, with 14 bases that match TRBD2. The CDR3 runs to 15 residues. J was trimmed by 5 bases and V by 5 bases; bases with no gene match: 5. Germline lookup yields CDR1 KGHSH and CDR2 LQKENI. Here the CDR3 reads CASSGGLAGADEQYF. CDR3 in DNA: TGTGCCAGCTCAGGGGGACTAGCGGGAGCGGACGAGCAGTACTTC.

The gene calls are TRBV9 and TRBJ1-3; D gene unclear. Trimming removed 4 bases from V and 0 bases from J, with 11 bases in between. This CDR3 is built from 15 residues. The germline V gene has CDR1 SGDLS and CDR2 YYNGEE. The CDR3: CASSNPRSSGNTIYF. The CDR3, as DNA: TGTGCCAGCAGCAACCCCCGGAGCTCTGGAAACACCATATATTTT.

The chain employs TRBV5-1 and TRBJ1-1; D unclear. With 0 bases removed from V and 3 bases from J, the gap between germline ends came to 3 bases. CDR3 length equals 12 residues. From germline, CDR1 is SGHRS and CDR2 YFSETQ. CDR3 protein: CASSLEDTEAFF. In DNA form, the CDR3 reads TGCGCCAGCAGCTTGGAGGACACTGAAGCTTTCTTT.

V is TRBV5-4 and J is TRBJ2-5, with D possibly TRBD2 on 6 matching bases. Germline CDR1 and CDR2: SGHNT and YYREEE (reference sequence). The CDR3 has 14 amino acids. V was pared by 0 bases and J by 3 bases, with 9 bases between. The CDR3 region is CASSLGGDKETQYF. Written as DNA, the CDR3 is TGTGCCAGCAGCTTGGGCGGGGATAAAGAGACCCAGTACTTC.

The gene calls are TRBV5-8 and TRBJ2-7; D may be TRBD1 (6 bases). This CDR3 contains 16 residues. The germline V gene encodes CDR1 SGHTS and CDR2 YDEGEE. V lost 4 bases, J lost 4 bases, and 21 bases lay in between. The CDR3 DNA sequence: TGTGCCAGCAGCGCCCTCACCGGGACACTGCATTACGAGCAGTACTTC. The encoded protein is CASSALTGTLHYEQYF.

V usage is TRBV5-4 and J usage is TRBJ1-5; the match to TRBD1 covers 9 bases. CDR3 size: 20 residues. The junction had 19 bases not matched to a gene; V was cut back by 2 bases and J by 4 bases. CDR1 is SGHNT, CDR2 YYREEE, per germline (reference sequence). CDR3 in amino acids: CASSFGSLGQGSFHNQPQHF. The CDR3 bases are TGTGCCAGCAGCTTTGGGTCTTTGGGACAGGGTTCTTTCCATAATCAGCCCCAGCATTTT.

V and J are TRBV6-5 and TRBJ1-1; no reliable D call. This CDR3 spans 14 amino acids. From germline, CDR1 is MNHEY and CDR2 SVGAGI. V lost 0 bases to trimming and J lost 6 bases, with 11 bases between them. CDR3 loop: CASSYSILSAEAFF. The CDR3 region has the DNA TGTGCCAGCAGTTACTCGATCCTAAGCGCTGAAGCTTTCTTT.

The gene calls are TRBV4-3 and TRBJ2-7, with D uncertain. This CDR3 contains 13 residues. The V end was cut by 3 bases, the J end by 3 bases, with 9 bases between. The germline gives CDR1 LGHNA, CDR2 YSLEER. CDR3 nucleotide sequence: TGCGCCAGCAGCCAGGGATTAGGCTACGAGCAGTACTTC. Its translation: CASSQGLGYEQYF.

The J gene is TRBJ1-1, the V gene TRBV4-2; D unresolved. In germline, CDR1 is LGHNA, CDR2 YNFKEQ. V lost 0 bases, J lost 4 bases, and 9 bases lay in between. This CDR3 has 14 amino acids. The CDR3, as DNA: TGTGCCAGCAGCCAAGAACGACGGACCACTGAAGCTTTCTTT. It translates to CASSQERRTTEAFF.

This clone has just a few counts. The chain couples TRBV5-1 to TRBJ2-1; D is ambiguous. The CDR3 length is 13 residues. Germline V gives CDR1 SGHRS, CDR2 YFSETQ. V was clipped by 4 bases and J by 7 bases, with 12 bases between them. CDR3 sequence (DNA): TGCGCCAGCAGCCAATCAGGAAAGAATGAGCAGTTCTTC. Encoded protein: CASSQSGKNEQFF. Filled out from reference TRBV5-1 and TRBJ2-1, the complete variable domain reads KAGVTQTPRYLIKTRGQQVTLSCSPISGHRSVSWYQQTPGQGLQFLFEYFSETQRNKGNFPGRFSGRQFSNSRSEMNVSTLELGDSALYLCASSQSGKNEQFFGPGTRLTVL.

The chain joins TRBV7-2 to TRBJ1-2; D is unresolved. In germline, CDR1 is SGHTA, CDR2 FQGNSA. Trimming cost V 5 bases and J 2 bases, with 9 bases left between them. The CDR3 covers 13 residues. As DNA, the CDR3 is TGTGCCAGCAGCGTCGACATCAACTATGGCTACACCTTC. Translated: CASSVDINYGYTF.

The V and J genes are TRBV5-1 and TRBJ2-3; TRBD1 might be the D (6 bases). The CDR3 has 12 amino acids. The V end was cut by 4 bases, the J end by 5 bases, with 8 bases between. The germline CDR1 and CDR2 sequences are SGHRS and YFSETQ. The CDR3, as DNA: TGCGCCAGCAGCCCACAGGGAGATACGCAGTATTTT. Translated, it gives CASSPQGDTQYF.

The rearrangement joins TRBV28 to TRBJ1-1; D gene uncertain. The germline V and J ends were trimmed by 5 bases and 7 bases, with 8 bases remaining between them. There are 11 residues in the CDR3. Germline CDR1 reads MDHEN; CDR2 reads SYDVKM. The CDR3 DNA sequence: TGTGCCAGCAGTGGCGAGGTTGAAGCTTTCTTT. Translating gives CASSGEVEAFF.

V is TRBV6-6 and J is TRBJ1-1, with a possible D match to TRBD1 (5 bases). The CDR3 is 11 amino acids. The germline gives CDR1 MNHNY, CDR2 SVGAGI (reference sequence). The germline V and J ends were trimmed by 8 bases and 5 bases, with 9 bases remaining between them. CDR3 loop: CASLGGTEAFF. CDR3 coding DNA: TGTGCCAGCTTGGGGGGGACTGAAGCTTTCTTT.

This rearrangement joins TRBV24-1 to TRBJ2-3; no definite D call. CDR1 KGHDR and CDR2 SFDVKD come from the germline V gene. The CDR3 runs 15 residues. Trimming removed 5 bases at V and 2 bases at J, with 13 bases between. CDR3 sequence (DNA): TGTGCCACCAGTGCTCAGTTACAGTACACAGATACGCAGTATTTT. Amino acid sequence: CATSAQLQYTDTQYF.

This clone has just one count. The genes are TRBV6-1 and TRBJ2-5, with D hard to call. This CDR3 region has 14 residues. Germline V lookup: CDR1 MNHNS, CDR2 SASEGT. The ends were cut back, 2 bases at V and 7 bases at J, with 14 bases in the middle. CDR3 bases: TGTGCCAGCAGTGAATTTCCGGGTCCGGGGACCCAGTACTTC. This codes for CASSEFPGPGTQYF.

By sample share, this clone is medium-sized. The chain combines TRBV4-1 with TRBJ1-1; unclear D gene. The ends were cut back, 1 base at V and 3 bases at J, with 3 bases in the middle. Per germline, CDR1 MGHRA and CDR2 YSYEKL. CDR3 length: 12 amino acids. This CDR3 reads CASSQGYTEAFF. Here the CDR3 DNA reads TGCGCCAGCAGCCAAGGGTACACTGAAGCTTTCTTT.

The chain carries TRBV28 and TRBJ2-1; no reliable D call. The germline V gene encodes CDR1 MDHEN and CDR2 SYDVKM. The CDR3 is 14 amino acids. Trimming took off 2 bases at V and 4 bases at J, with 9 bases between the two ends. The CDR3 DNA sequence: TGTGCCAGCAGTTTAAAGGCTCCTTACAATGAGCAGTTCTTC. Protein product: CASSLKAPYNEQFF.

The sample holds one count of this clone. CDR3: CATSDSGQGQGSPLHF. CDR3 in DNA: TGTGCCACCAGTGACTCCGGGCAGGGTCAAGGATCACCCCTCCACTTT. This chain links TRBV24-1 with TRBJ1-6; possibly TRBD1 for D (5 bases). The length of the CDR3 is 16 residues. Deletions cut 4 bases from V and 10 bases from J, with 19 bases between. Germline CDR1 is KGHDR and CDR2 is SFDVKD.

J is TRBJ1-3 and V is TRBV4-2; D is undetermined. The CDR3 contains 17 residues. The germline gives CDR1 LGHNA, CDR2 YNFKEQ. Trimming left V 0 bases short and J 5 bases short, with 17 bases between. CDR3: CASSQDPASGGRNTIYF. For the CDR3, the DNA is TGTGCCAGCAGCCAAGATCCGGCCTCGGGAGGTAGAAACACCATATATTTT.

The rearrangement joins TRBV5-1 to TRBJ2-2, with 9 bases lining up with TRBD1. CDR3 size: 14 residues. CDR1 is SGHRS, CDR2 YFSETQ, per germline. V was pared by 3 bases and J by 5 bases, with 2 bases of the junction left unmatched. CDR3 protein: CASSWTGETGELFF. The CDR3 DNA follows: TGCGCCAGCAGCTGGACAGGGGAAACCGGGGAGCTGTTTTTT.

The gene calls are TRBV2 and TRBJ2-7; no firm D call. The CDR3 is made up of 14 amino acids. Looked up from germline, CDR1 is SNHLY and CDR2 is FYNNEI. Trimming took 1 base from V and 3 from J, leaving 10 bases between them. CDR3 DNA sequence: TGTGCCAGCAGTGAAGTCATACCCGACTACGAGCAGTACTTC. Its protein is CASSEVIPDYEQYF.

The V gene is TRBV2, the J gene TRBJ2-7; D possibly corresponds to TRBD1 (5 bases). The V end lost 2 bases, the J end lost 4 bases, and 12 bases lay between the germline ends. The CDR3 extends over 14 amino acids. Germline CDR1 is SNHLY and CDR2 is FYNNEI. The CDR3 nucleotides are TGTGCCAGCAGTGAATTCCAGGGTTGGTACGAGCAGTACTTC. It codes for CASSEFQGWYEQYF. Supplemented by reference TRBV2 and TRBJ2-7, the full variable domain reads EPEVTQTPSHQVTQMGQEVILRCVPISNHLYFYWYRQILGQKVEFLVSFYNNEISEKSEIFDDQFSVERPDGSNFTLKIRSTKLEDSAMYFCASSEFQGWYEQYFGPGTRLTVT.

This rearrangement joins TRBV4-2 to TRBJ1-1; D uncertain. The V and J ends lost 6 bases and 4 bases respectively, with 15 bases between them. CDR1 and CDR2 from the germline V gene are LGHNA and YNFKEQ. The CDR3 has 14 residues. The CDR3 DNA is TGTGCCAGCAGAGGGCCCGAGGATCGCACTGAAGCTTTCTTT. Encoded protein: CASRGPEDRTEAFF.

The CDR3: CASSPQNPSSYNSPLHF. DNA for the CDR3: TGTGCCAGCTCACCACAGAACCCTAGCTCCTATAATTCACCCCTCCACTTT. J is TRBJ1-6 and V is TRBV18; D is unclear. Germline V gene sequence: CDR1 KGHSH, CDR2 LQKENI. The CDR3 has 17 amino acids. The ends were cut back, 1 base at V and 0 bases at J, with 10 bases in the middle.